This T cell receptor (beta chain) appears in the sequencing data of a study of beta chain features in type 1 diabetes. Germline CDR1 GTSNPN, CDR2 SVGIG (reference sequence). V lost 5 bases and J lost 2, with 13 bases in between. This CDR3 contains 13 residues. Notes on the study in general: Amplification by PCR could prefer shorter templates, with the same effect in patients and controls. At VDJ recombination sites, type 1 diabetes patients had fewer insertions and more deleted nucleotides. TCRB repertoires of naive, central memory and Treg cells appeared more similar among patients than among healthy donors.

Notes on this clone: The antigen is unknown.

Every bit of the isolated RNA underwent reverse transcription, so sequencing read expressed TCRB transcripts. Repertoires were generated with immunoSEQ multiplex PCR, while TCRdb's copy carries only in-frame clones and drops some. This sample carries 240,000 or so clones, roughly two thirds of them seen once, and the ten largest clones take about 0.05%. The chain uses TRBV30 and TRBJ2-7; a weak D match, TRBD1 (6 bases). The receptor was isolated from a man aged 25 to 40 in good health. Material for sequencing was naive CD4+ T cells from blood. In DNA, the CDR3 is TGTGCCTGGGAACGGGACACCGCCTACGAGCAGTACTTC. The encoded protein is CAWERDTAYEQYF.